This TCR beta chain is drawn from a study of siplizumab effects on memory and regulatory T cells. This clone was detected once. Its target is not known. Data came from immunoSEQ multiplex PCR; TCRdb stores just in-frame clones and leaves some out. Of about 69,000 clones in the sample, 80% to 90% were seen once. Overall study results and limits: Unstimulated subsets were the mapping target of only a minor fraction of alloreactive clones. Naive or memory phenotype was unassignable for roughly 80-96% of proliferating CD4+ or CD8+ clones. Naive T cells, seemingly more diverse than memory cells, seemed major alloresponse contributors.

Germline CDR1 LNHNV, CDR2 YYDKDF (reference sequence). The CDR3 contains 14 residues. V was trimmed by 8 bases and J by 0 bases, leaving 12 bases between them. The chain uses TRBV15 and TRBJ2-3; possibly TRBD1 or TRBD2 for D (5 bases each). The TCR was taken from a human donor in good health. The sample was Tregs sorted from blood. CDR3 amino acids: CATAEWGSTDTQYF. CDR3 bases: TGTGCCACCGCCGAGTGGGGGAGCACAGATACGCAGTATTTT.